The sequence of this T cell receptor (beta chain) was determined in a study of blood T cell repertoires in COVID-19. Germline-derived CDR1 and CDR2 are SGHTS and YDEGEE. V was cut by 3 bases and J by 3 bases, with 21 bases left in between. This CDR3 comprises 18 residues. Assay: immunoSEQ multiplex PCR; the TCRdb copy retains only in-frame clones and omits some. The sample has 9,000 to 10,000 clones; around three quarters are singletons. This chain joins TRBV5-8 and TRBJ2-2; D ambiguous. The sequencing input was peripheral blood. The source is a human donor in a cohort sampled during active COVID-19. CDR3 sequence: CASSSWSPTLPYTGELFF. CDR3 DNA: TGTGCCAGCAGCTCGTGGAGCCCTACGCTTCCCTACACCGGGGAGCTGTTTTTT.